These T cell receptor beta chains were read from a single sample in a study of T cells in Graves' hyperthyroidism and ophthalmopathy. Using its own MiXCR run on the multiplex PCR reads, TCRdb lists one record per CDR3 protein. The data contain 600,000 to 650,000 distinct CDR3 sequences, around 15% of them singletons. Sequencing was carried out using blood. The receptors derive from a woman aged 25 to 39 with Graves' hyperthyroidism. Each CDR3 is given with its conserved first and last residue. The order of the fields is CDR3 length, J gene, V gene, CDR3 protein.

>17|TRBJ2-3|TRBV20-1
CSARDLGAGGPRDTQYF
>17|TRBJ1-1|TRBV29-1
CSVRPRTGLVAVAEAFF
>15|TRBJ1-2|TRBV2
CASRTGGASNYGYTF
>15|TRBJ2-3|TRBV2
CASRIQRILTDTQYF
>15|TRBJ2-3|TRBV6-1
CASSGQGRSTDTQYF
>14|TRBJ1-1|TRBV18
CASSPPARATEAFF
>12|TRBJ2-7|TRBV6-1
CASRAGAYEQYF
>16|TRBJ2-1|TRBV3-1
CASSQELGQGNNEQFF
>14|TRBJ1-3|TRBV9
CASNSENSGNTIYF
>17|TRBJ2-1|TRBV28
CASSFTGGALLLNEQFF
>15|TRBJ2-3|TRBV2
CASSEQLAATDTQYF
>14|TRBJ2-2|TRBV18
CASSLGPYTGELFF
>14|TRBJ1-5|TRBV20-1
CSARPTGLNQPQHF
>12|TRBJ2-7|TRBV29-1
CSVGGQAYEQYF
>10|TRBJ2-7|TRBV10-3
CATFDHEQYF
>17|TRBJ2-7|TRBV6-2/TRBV6-3
CASSRTSGRTLIHEQYF
>17|TRBJ2-2|TRBV6-1
CASSHQGTPRDTGELFF
>13|TRBJ2-1|TRBV11-2
CASSIGRGDEQFF
>13|TRBJ2-1|TRBV5-1
CASSLDWNNEQFF
>15|TRBJ1-5|TRBV7-2
CASSPDRDNNQPQHF
>14|TRBJ2-1|TRBV29-1
CSVGSGSNYNEQFF
>13|TRBJ2-1|TRBV6-2/TRBV6-3
CASSYSTGHSQFF
>13|TRBJ1-4|TRBV15
CATKTATNGKLFF
>16|TRBJ2-7|TRBV27
CASSLFLQGKDYEQYF
>16|TRBJ2-1|TRBV28
CASSLSGTRHYNEQFF
>12|TRBJ1-5|TRBV19
CASRVIPQPQHF
>14|TRBJ1-5|TRBV28
CASSVTGATQPQHF
>13|TRBJ1-1|TRBV6-9
CASSYPGTTEAFF
>9|TRBJ1-1|TRBV20-1
CSVPYGTFF
>16|TRBJ2-1|TRBV28
CASSLISGRAKNEQFF
>15|TRBJ2-1|TRBV2
CASSNTGLLYNEQFF
>16|TRBJ1-2|TRBV4-1
CASSQEQPNLNYGYTF